This TCR beta chain was sequenced during a study of cytomegalovirus exposure and HLA in healthy donors (dated by TCRdb to the late 2010s). Concerning the study at large: According to an earlier analysis of around 600 of the donors, about 179 million T cells yielded approximately 120 million unique TCR beta sequences and 276 Gb of sequence data. Approximately 310 gigabases of sequencing data and approximately 80 million unique TCR sequences were included in an early release covering about 620 HLA-typed donors. Of the approximately 400 genotyped donors, 65% to 90% fell in the genetic ancestry cluster associated with self-reported Caucasian donors. The study was designed to test whether signatures of past pathogen exposure could be identified by cataloging public T cell receptors. The T cell repertoires of 666 subjects were profiled by immunosequencing and related to cytomegalovirus serostatus. Along with the roughly 670-subject first cohort, a separate validation cohort of over a hundred different subjects was used. High-throughput TCR immunosequencing, statistical association of individual TCRs with disease status, and machine learning were combined to predict cytomegalovirus infection status. A later analysis re-examined previously published TCR beta repertoires from about 700 donors and added high-resolution HLA genotyping to investigate patterns of TCR occurrence. Rather than drawing on any new phenotypic data, the later analysis identified candidate immune exposures from TCR beta sequences and the way those sequences occurred across donors. To decide whether each TCR beta V gene segment behaved as functional or pseudogenic, an earlier analysis of approximately 590 of the donors relied on high-throughput TCR beta sequencing. Donor age, sex, ethnicity and CMV serostatus were compiled alongside the repertoire data. In a later genetic analysis, genome-wide SNP genotypes for about three fifths of the 666 donors were used, and that subset was treated as a discovery cohort. All discovery cohort repertoires had been generated using a single sequencing platform. Class I and class II HLA loci were covered by the typing at four-digit resolution. Typing coverage differed by locus: A, B, C, DRB1 and DQB1 were typed in roughly 629-630 donors, DQA1 in about 500, DPA1 in roughly 590, and DPB1 in around 440. Four to six DR-DQ haplotypes were handled as single units for association and clustering, since linkage in the cohort was strong. Among roughly 370 genotyped donors of the cohort, an average of approximately 240,000 unique TCR beta nucleotide sequences were sequenced per donor, about a sixth of them non-productive.

V is trimmed back by 4 bases and J by 6 bases, and the junction contains 8 bases that no gene match accounts for. Taken from the germline V gene, the CDR1 and CDR2 loops are SGHTS and YDEGEE. There are 15 amino acids in the CDR3, from cysteine to phenylalanine inclusive. The retained sequence is limited to the CDR3, 45 bases, with the frame set at the first base. Study-wide findings and limitations: Because the 87-base-pair reads could not distinguish some IMGT-functional V segments, including TRBV6-2 and TRBV6-3, those segments were excluded. An earlier analysis of approximately 530 of the donors showed that most TCR beta V segments appeared in productive rearrangements either about 87% or about 30% of the time, which broadly matched IMGT annotations. The cohort was sequenced for TCR beta chains only, and without alpha or paired-chain data the features that could be detected were limited. A group of highly shared sequence variants was considered likely to be a technical artifact of the sequencing pipeline. While some public TCRs were present in many individuals, most TCR sequences turned up only very rarely across donors. Because HLA typing was missing for some donors at each locus, association tests included only the typed subset. A later analysis found that HLA-associated TCR beta chains were more clonally expanded and had lower generation probabilities than equally common non-associated chains. In a later analysis, the rate of TCR association differed among HLA loci, with DRB1 alleles having the most associated TCRs and HLA-C alleles having the fewest. The presence/absence analyses assumed that sequencing depth was roughly uniform across donors, and that assumption may not be true. In a later genetic analysis, fewer N-insertions in productive TCRs were reported among donors in an Asian-associated ancestry cluster than the approximately 710-donor mean. A later genetic analysis associated a missense DCLRE1C variant with V-gene and J-gene trimming of TCR beta chains, and an independent cohort replicated the association. When HLA alleles, especially DR and DQ, strongly co-occurred, attributing TCR associations to individual alleles was difficult. The study gave a list of under 200 TCR beta chains associated with cytomegalovirus. According to a later analysis, parvovirus B19, influenza, CMV and Epstein-Barr virus appeared linked to several top co-occurrence clusters. At a false discovery rate of 0.05, a later analysis linked under 20,000 TCR beta sequences to specific HLA alleles. In vitro tests confirmed that a few of the cytomegalovirus-associated TCR beta chains recognize cytomegalovirus antigens. CMV serostatus was the only immune exposure information available for the cohort. Most CMV-associated TCR beta chains appeared to be HLA-restricted in a later analysis, and the HLA associations seemed to be driven largely by CMV exposure. According to the authors, the approach could potentially be generalized to other disease states and immunological phenotypes. The classifier was reported to diagnose cytomegalovirus status with high specificity and sensitivity in both the original and validation cohorts. Linkage disequilibrium might explain the correlated functional status among segregating V segments, but an unknown experimental factor could not be excluded. A further reported finding was that TCR beta sequences accurately predicted the HLA-A and HLA-B alleles for most subjects in the first cohort. Because counts were too low, 15 to 20 rarely observed V segments, including chromosome 9 orphons, were left out of the earlier analysis of about 620 of the donors.

A note on this clone: The antigen it binds to is not known. Per-base quality was not reported, and no clone a single base away is much larger than it.

The cohort consisted of approximately 670 healthy bone marrow donors. At the time of sampling, all cohort members were nominally healthy, though unrecorded immune exposures were likely present. The donor was CMV seronegative and was included in the group of 352 seronegative cohort members. Every donor gave a peripheral blood sample, and the peripheral blood mononuclear cells from that sample were used for TCR beta sequencing. Genomic DNA extraction from the blood cell samples was performed with the Qiagen DNeasy Blood Extraction Kit. Library preparation was by the immunoSEQ multiplex PCR assay. For the multiplex PCR, a mixture combining 60 forward primers for TCR Vbeta segments and 13 reverse primers for TCR Jbeta segments was used. A multiplex PCR assay on genomic DNA amplified the CDR3 region of rearranged TCR beta genes. On the Illumina HiSeq System, the amplified TCR beta libraries were sequenced as 87-base-pair reads. The paper's processing steps were these. In a later analysis, roughly 80 million unique TCR beta chains were counted across the 650 to 750 repertoires, and around 10 million of these chains were shared by at least two donors. Raw reads were error-corrected and collapsed into unique sequences with a nearest-neighbor algorithm that merged closely related sequences to remove PCR and sequencing errors. V, D and J gene segments were assigned by aligning CDR3 sequences to IMGT reference sequences. For a sequence to be retained, a match of at least six nucleotides to both a V gene segment and a J gene segment was required. Rearrangements were called productive when the CDR3 lacked stop codons and stayed in frame with V and J; all others were non-productive. Following IMGT convention, CDR3 was defined as the stretch from the second conserved V-encoded cysteine to the conserved J-encoded phenylalanine. Sequences without an unambiguous match to a single V gene segment were excluded from the earlier analysis of 450 to 750 of the donors. In an earlier analysis of 587 of the donors, a V segment was called functional when productive rearrangements were above 56.7%, and segregating when the standard deviation between donors exceeded 5%. A statistical classification framework was built for diagnosing cytomegalovirus status from the catalog of TCR beta chain sequences. V and J gene assignment, in a later analysis, came from comparing TCR nucleotide sequences with IMGT/GENE-DB human TR gene sequences. In a later analysis, CDR3 sequences and most-parsimonious VDJ recombination scenarios were assigned using the TCRdist pipeline. In a later analysis, every TCR beta chain was defined by the combination of its CDR3 amino acid sequence and its V-gene family, and reads without a unique V-gene family were dropped. To address suspected cross-contamination and a sequencing artifact, a later analysis removed some 620 highly shared, low-generation-probability nucleotide sequences. For each public chain, a later analysis derived a clonal expansion index from normalized ranks of inferred template counts within each repertoire. Generation probabilities in a later analysis came from a VDJ recombination model fitted to out-of-frame rearrangements, and those results were checked against IGoR. Hypergeometric tests were used in a later analysis to score TCR-TCR, TCR-HLA and TCR-CMV co-occurrence, with a repertoire-size bias correction applied to the TCR pairs. To estimate false discovery rates, a later analysis permuted the HLA or CMV assignments 20 times. In a later analysis, co-occurring TCRs were grouped using DBSCAN, with TCRdist sequence similarity added in when clustering inside HLA-allele-positive subsets. For co-occurrence clustering, repertoires with fewer than 30,000 or more than 120,000 public chains were excluded, along with roughly 5 repertoires with anomalous nucleotide sharing. TCRdb limited this immuneACCESS table to in-frame rearrangements with V and J called. A share of clones is missing; checked studies link under half to unresolved V genes, and the rest is unexplained. The V and J calls and clone size are taken from that table; D and trimming were inferred from the DNA. The sample contains around 200,000 clones, 80% of them found a single time. 0.65% of the sample belongs to the ten largest clones.

This clonotype originated in a boy aged 5-17 years in good health and CMV-seronegative. The sequence is built from TRBV5-8 and TRBJ2-1; 9 middle bases align to TRBD2. Sequencing was performed on PBMCs. In nucleotide form, the sequence is TGTGCCAGCAGCCCCCGACTAGCGGTACGCAATGAGCAGTTCTTC. This encodes CASSPRLAVRNEQFF.